The 23 T cell receptor beta chains below were found in one sample sequenced in a study of T cell responses to AZD1222 COVID-19 vaccine. Repertoires were generated with immunoSEQ multiplex PCR, while TCRdb's copy carries only in-frame clones and drops some. The sample includes approximately 90,000 clones, approximately 90% of them seen just once. Here the sequenced sample was peripheral blood, taken on day 0 of AZD1222 vaccination. The receptors derive from an adult in good health.

J is TRBJ1-4 and V is TRBV5-1, with no clear D. Trimming stripped 0 bases from V and 0 bases from J, with 6 bases between. This CDR3 is 15 amino acids long. Looked up from germline, CDR1 is SGHRS and CDR2 is YFSETQ. The CDR3 here is CASSLDATTNEKLFF. In DNA, the CDR3 is TGCGCCAGCAGCTTGGATGCGACAACTAATGAAAAACTGTTTTTT.

This chain uses TRBV6-5 with TRBJ1-1; D gene uncertain. Germline V gene lookup returns CDR1 MNHEY and CDR2 SVGAGI. The CDR3 has 11 amino acids. Trimming cost V 4 bases and J 6 bases, with 6 bases left between them. The chain's CDR3 is CASSWSAEAFF. CDR3 in DNA: TGTGCCAGCAGTTGGTCAGCTGAAGCTTTCTTT.

This clone was detected a few times. The chain links TRBV5-1 to TRBJ1-6; 7 positions agree with TRBD1. Trimming at V came to 0 bases and at J to 18 bases, leaving 9 bases not matched to a gene. The CDR3 length is 13 residues. The germline V gene has CDR1 SGHRS and CDR2 YFSETQ. CDR3 DNA: TGCGCCAGCAGCTTGGCTCCAGGGGGGCCCAACCACTTT. This gives the protein CASSLAPGGPNHF.

This clone came up once. J is TRBJ2-1 and V is TRBV2; D unresolved. Trimming took 1 base from V and 5 from J, leaving 9 bases between them. The CDR3 runs to 14 residues. Germline loops: CDR1 SNHLY, CDR2 FYNNEI. The CDR3 sequence: CASSEVESHNEQFF. The CDR3 DNA is TGTGCCAGCAGTGAAGTTGAGAGTCACAATGAGCAGTTCTTC.

The chain has TRBV5-1 and TRBJ2-5, with D perhaps TRBD2 (6 bases). V was trimmed by 0 bases and J by 1 base, leaving 16 bases between them. Germline-derived CDR1 and CDR2 are SGHRS and YFSETQ. This CDR3 comprises 17 residues. The CDR3 loop is CASSLAGSLGAQETQYF. In DNA form, the CDR3 reads TGCGCCAGCAGCTTGGCCGGGAGCCTAGGGGCCCAAGAGACCCAGTACTTC.

This chain connects TRBV12-5 to TRBJ2-6; D remains unclear. The CDR3 is made up of 13 amino acids. Germline CDR1 is LGHNT and CDR2 is FRNRAP. V shed 7 bases and J shed 0 bases, with 4 bases lying between them. The CDR3 protein is CASAFSGANVLTF. The CDR3 coding sequence is TGTGCTAGTGCTTTCTCTGGGGCCAACGTCCTGACTTTC.

The chain has TRBV7-8 and TRBJ1-1; 7 nucleotides agree with TRBD1. From germline, CDR1 is SGHVS and CDR2 FQNEAQ. This CDR3 has 14 residues. V shed 7 bases and J 6 bases; nucleotides not matched to a gene: 11. The CDR3 loop reads CASIRDRVEPEAFF. CDR3 DNA sequence: TGTGCCAGCATCCGAGACAGGGTGGAACCTGAAGCTTTCTTT.

The V call is TRBV21-1, the J call TRBJ1-5. TRBV21-1 is given as a pseudogene. The CDR3 contains 13 residues. CDR3 coding DNA: TGTGCCAGCAGGTTCCATGAGAATCAGCCCCAGCATTTT. It encodes CASRFHENQPQHF.

The chain links TRBV6-5 to TRBJ2-6, with a possible D match to TRBD2 (5 bases). The CDR3 runs to 15 residues. Trimming took 5 bases from V and 3 from J, leaving 11 bases between them. Germline CDR1 is MNHEY and CDR2 is SVGAGI. CDR3 sequence (DNA): TGTGCCAGCAGTAGGAAGGGAGATGGGGCCAACGTCCTGACTTTC. Its protein product is CASSRKGDGANVLTF.

The chain carries TRBV6-5 and TRBJ2-7, with D possibly TRBD1 on 5 matching bases. This CDR3 has 14 amino acids. Between the trimmed V and J ends, which lost 1 base and 3 bases, there was a span of 10 bases. CDR1 MNHEY and CDR2 SVGAGI come from the germline V gene. The CDR3 DNA reads as TGTGCCAGCAGTTACTATAAGGGGATCTACGAGCAGTACTTC. Its protein is CASSYYKGIYEQYF.

The V call is TRBV7-2, the J call TRBJ1-4; 7 nucleotides match TRBD1. Unmatched junction bases numbered 6, after V lost 5 bases and J lost 0 bases. Looked up from germline, CDR1 is SGHTA and CDR2 is FQGNSA. This CDR3 region has 16 residues. CDR3 region: CASSPRQGATNEKLFF. CDR3 DNA sequence: TGTGCCAGCAGCCCGCGACAGGGAGCAACTAATGAAAAACTGTTTTTT.

The gene calls are TRBV5-4 and TRBJ2-1; weak D call: TRBD2 (6 bases). The CDR3 has 14 residues. Germline assignment: CDR1 SGHNT and CDR2 YYREEE (reference sequence). Trimming left V 2 bases short and J 2 bases short, with 8 bases between. CDR3 in amino acids: CASSFTGAYNEQFF. The CDR3 DNA reads TGTGCCAGCAGCTTCACGGGGGCCTACAATGAGCAGTTCTTC.

The rearrangement uses TRBV5-4 and TRBJ1-2; 7 nucleotides agree with TRBD1. The germline V gene encodes CDR1 SGHNT and CDR2 YYREEE (reference sequence). This CDR3 contains 15 residues. V was clipped by 0 bases and J by 4 bases; unmatched bases: 6. Here the CDR3 DNA reads TGTGCCAGCAGCTTGGGACAGGGAGGGGGCTATGGCTACACCTTC. This gives the protein CASSLGQGGGYGYTF.

This clone was detected only once. The chain has TRBV7-2 and TRBJ2-7, with 11 bases lining up with TRBD2. The junction had 13 bases not matched to a gene; V was cut back by 5 bases and J by 10 bases. This CDR3 has 15 residues. From germline, CDR1 is SGHTA and CDR2 FQGNSA. The CDR3: CASSPSSGGRLPQYF. The CDR3 DNA is TGTGCCAGCAGCCCATCTAGCGGGGGGCGGCTCCCTCAGTACTTC.

The chain uses TRBV24-1 and TRBJ2-1; D gene unclear. CDR1 is KGHDR, CDR2 SFDVKD, per germline. With 4 bases removed from V and 9 bases from J, the gap between germline ends came to 12 bases. The CDR3 sequence is 13 residues long. CDR3 coding DNA: TGTGCCACCAGTGAGGATAGTTCATCTGAGCAGTTCTTC. The encoded protein is CATSEDSSSEQFF.

V is TRBV4-3 and J is TRBJ2-3; D could derive from TRBD1 or TRBD2 (5 bases each). Per germline, CDR1 LGHNA and CDR2 YSLEER. This CDR3 comprises 14 residues. The ends were cut back, 0 bases at V and 4 bases at J, with 8 bases in the middle. For the CDR3, the DNA is TGCGCCAGCAGCCAAGAATGGGGACCAGATACGCAGTATTTT. The encoded protein is CASSQEWGPDTQYF.

The chain combines TRBV5-1 with TRBJ2-3, with 10 bases that match TRBD2. V lost 4 bases, J lost 0 bases, and 14 bases stayed unmatched. Germline CDR1 reads SGHRS; CDR2 reads YFSETQ. The length of the CDR3 is 19 residues. The CDR3 sequence: CASSPGTAGLARSTDTQYF. As DNA, the CDR3 is TGCGCCAGCAGCCCCGGGACCGCGGGACTAGCGAGAAGCACAGATACGCAGTATTTT.

J is TRBJ1-5 and V is TRBV6-5; 8 bases are shared with TRBD1. The CDR3 sequence is 15 residues long. Germline CDR1 reads MNHEY; CDR2 reads SVGAGI. V lost 9 bases, J lost 5 bases, and 12 bases stayed unmatched. CDR3 coding DNA: TGTGCCAGTCAGTTCCGGGACAGGCTGGATCAGCCCCAGCATTTT. It translates to CASQFRDRLDQPQHF.

The rearrangement uses TRBV30 and TRBJ1-5, with TRBD1 as a possible D gene (5 bases). Germline V gives CDR1 GTSNPN, CDR2 SVGIG (reference sequence). The CDR3 sequence is 13 residues long. The germline V and J ends were trimmed by 4 bases and 8 bases, with 15 bases remaining between them. The CDR3 is CAWNRQSSEPQHF. Here the CDR3 DNA reads TGTGCCTGGAATCGACAGTCGAGCGAGCCCCAGCATTTT.

In nucleotides, the CDR3 is TGTGCCAGTAGTGTGTTAGGACAGGGAACGGATCAGCCCCAGCATTTT. It codes for CASSVLGQGTDQPQHF. This rearrangement joins TRBV19 to TRBJ1-5, with TRBD1 identical over 8 bases. The CDR3 covers 16 residues. J was trimmed by 5 bases and V by 5 bases; bases with no gene match: 11. Germline V gene sequence: CDR1 LNHDA, CDR2 SQIVND (reference sequence).

The J gene is TRBJ2-7, the V gene TRBV5-1; a possible D gene is TRBD1 (6 bases). This CDR3 comprises 15 residues. Germline values: CDR1 SGHRS, CDR2 YFSETQ. Trimming removed 0 bases from V and 0 bases from J, with 10 bases in between. The CDR3 loop is CASSLGGTSSYEQYF. The CDR3 DNA reads as TGCGCCAGCAGCTTGGGAGGGACATCCTCCTACGAGCAGTACTTC.

This clone was seen a single time. J is TRBJ2-5 and V is TRBV27, with D possibly TRBD1 on 7 matching bases. V dropped 7 bases and J dropped 5 bases, with 23 bases sitting between them. The germline CDR1 and CDR2 sequences are MNHEY and SMNVEV (reference sequence). This CDR3 contains 16 residues. The CDR3 protein is CASTWRGGGPAETQYF. CDR3 bases: TGTGCCAGCACGTGGAGAGGAGGGGGCCCGGCGGAGACCCAGTACTTC.

The chain uses TRBV19 and TRBJ1-2, with unresolved D. Trimming cost V 7 bases and J 1 base, with 19 bases left between them. This CDR3 spans 16 amino acids. Looked up from germline, CDR1 is LNHDA and CDR2 is SQIVND (reference sequence). CDR3 sequence reads: CASNRVGILRNYGYTF. In nucleotides, the CDR3 is TGTGCCAGTAACCGGGTGGGGATCCTCCGTAACTATGGCTACACCTTC.